These 8 T cell receptor beta chains were sequenced from one sample in a study of glioma-infiltrating T cells. The iRepertoire nested amplicon-rescue multiplex PCR amplified TCR alpha and beta CDR3s from RNA. TCRdb analysed the multiplex PCR reads with MiXCR anew, one entry per CDR3 protein. The repertoire consists of 100,000 to 150,000 distinct CDR3 sequences, with roughly a quarter occurring once and the leading ten covering about a quarter. Sequenced: glioma tissue, nonneoplastic brain tissue, or PBMCs (not recorded which). Source of these receptors: a human donor with low-grade glioma or glioblastoma, undergoing nonglioma brain surgery, or in good health (not recorded which).

The chain is built from TRBV24-1 and TRBJ2-1; 13 nucleotides align to TRBD2. Germline V gene sequence: CDR1 KGHDR, CDR2 SFDVKD. V lost 8 bases, J lost 0 bases, and 3 bases stayed unmatched. There are 16 residues in the CDR3. The CDR3 is CATKGLAGFSYNEQFF. The CDR3 region has the DNA TGTGCCACCAAGGGACTAGCGGGATTCTCCTACAATGAGCAGTTCTTC.

The chain is built from TRBV15 and TRBJ2-2; weak D call: TRBD2 (5 bases). The germline V gene encodes CDR1 LNHNV and CDR2 YYDKDF (reference sequence). The CDR3 length is 14 residues. V was trimmed by 0 bases and J by 6 bases, leaving 8 bases between them. CDR3 sequence: CATSRDRRSGELFF. The CDR3 region has the DNA TGTGCCACCAGCAGAGATCGGAGGTCCGGGGAGCTGTTTTTT. Using reference TRBV15 and TRBJ2-2 for the parts outside the CDR3, the full variable domain is DAMVIQNPRYQVTQFGKPVTLSCSQTLNHNVMYWYQQKSSQAPKLLFHYYDKDFNNEADTPDNFQSRRPNTSFCFLDIRSPGLGDTAMYLCATSRDRRSGELFFGEGSRLTVL.

CDR3 region: CASSQDRSGNTIYF. The CDR3 nucleotides read TGTGCCAGCAGCCAAGACAGATCTGGAAACACCATATATTTT. V usage is TRBV3-1 and J usage is TRBJ1-3; no reliable D call. V lost 0 bases and J 1 base, leaving 4 bases between the germline ends. The germline CDR1 and CDR2 sequences are LGHDT and YNNKEL (reference sequence). The CDR3 is 14 residues long.

This chain joins TRBV7-2 and TRBJ2-1; 15 nucleotides agree with TRBD2. J was trimmed by 7 bases and V by 1 base; bases with no gene match: 8. Germline loops: CDR1 SGHTA, CDR2 FQGNSA. The CDR3 consists of 18 residues. Here the CDR3 reads CASSLGPGLAGGQNEQFF. The CDR3 DNA reads TGTGCCAGCAGCTTAGGCCCCGGACTAGCGGGGGGGCAGAATGAGCAGTTCTTC.

In its sample, this clonotype was seen a few times. The chain has TRBV19 and TRBJ1-5; possibly TRBD1 for D (5 bases). The CDR3 is 17 residues long. Germline V lookup: CDR1 LNHDA, CDR2 SQIVND (reference sequence). The germline V and J ends were trimmed by 5 bases and 0 bases, with 17 bases remaining between them. CDR3 in amino acids: CASSPTGPENSNQPQHF. The CDR3, as DNA: TGTGCCAGTAGTCCGACGGGACCGGAAAATAGCAATCAGCCCCAGCATTTT.

This clonotype was observed at least ten times. The V and J genes are TRBV6-1 and TRBJ1-1, with D hard to call. Per germline, CDR1 MNHNS and CDR2 SASEGT. The CDR3 has 12 residues. Trimming shortened V by 5 bases and J by 7 bases, and 11 bases separated the two germline ends. The CDR3 DNA sequence: TGTGCCAGCAGTACTCGGACGGATGAAGCTTTCTTT. It codes for CASSTRTDEAFF.

The J gene is TRBJ2-3, the V gene TRBV2, with 8 bases identical to TRBD1. V shed 7 bases and J 6 bases; nucleotides not matched to a gene: 9. CDR1 and CDR2 from the germline V gene are SNHLY and FYNNEI. The CDR3 length is 14 residues. This chain's CDR3 is CASTLSRGLDTQYF. The CDR3 DNA reads as TGTGCCAGCACGCTGTCCAGGGGGCTGGATACGCAGTATTTT.

There are a few counts of this clonotype. V is TRBV7-8 and J is TRBJ2-2; a possible D gene is TRBD1 (5 bases). This CDR3 spans 16 amino acids. V lost 3 bases and J lost 0, with 11 bases in between. From germline, CDR1 is SGHVS and CDR2 FQNEAQ. This CDR3 is CASSFRPTANTGELFF. Written as DNA, the CDR3 is TGTGCCAGCAGCTTTCGGCCGACAGCGAACACCGGGGAGCTGTTTTTT. Using reference TRBV7-8 and TRBJ2-2 for the parts outside the CDR3, the full variable domain is GAGVSQSPRYKVAKRGQDVALRCDPISGHVSLFWYQQALGQGPEFLTYFQNEAQLDKSGLPSDRFFAERPEGSVSTLKIQRTQQEDSAVYLCASSFRPTANTGELFFGEGSRLTVL.